The 21 T cell receptor beta chains below all came from one sample that was sequenced in a study of T cells after yellow fever vaccination. TCRdb fed the 5' RACE reads into MiXCR, producing one record per CDR3 protein. The table lists about 74,000 distinct CDR3 sequences, more than 5.5% of them singletons. The sequences come from CD8+ T cells sorted from PBMCs, collected about 5 days after the first yellow fever vaccination. The receptors were sampled from a man aged 18 to 30 who received the YFV17D yellow fever vaccine.

V gene TRBV4-2 combines with J gene TRBJ2-1; TRBD1 is a possible D gene (6 bases). CDR1 and CDR2 (germline): LGHNA, YNFKEQ. There are 14 residues in the CDR3. Trimming took off 9 bases at V and 3 bases at J, with 15 bases between the two ends. CDR3 bases: TGTGCCAGGGGCCAGGGGCGCCTCTACAATGAGCAGTTCTTC. It is translated as CARGQGRLYNEQFF.

In this sample, this clonotype turned up many times. The rearrangement uses TRBV4-3 and TRBJ1-1; TRBD1 matches 7 bases. The CDR3 is 17 amino acids. V lost 1 base, J lost 4 bases, and 12 bases stayed unmatched. CDR1 is LGHNA, CDR2 YSLEER, per germline. The CDR3: CASSQASDRELGTEAFF. CDR3 in DNA: TGCGCCAGCAGCCAAGCGTCAGACAGGGAGCTCGGCACTGAAGCTTTCTTT.

V is TRBV4-1 and J is TRBJ1-1; no clear D gene. V lost 4 bases and J 1 base, leaving 13 bases between the germline ends. The germline V gene has CDR1 MGHRA and CDR2 YSYEKL. This CDR3 spans 15 amino acids. The CDR3 sequence: CASSPTTGENTEAFF. The CDR3 DNA follows: TGCGCCAGCAGCCCCACCACCGGAGAGAACACTGAAGCTTTCTTT.

This chain connects TRBV12-3 or TRBV12-4 to TRBJ2-7, with 9 bases fitting TRBD1. With 8 bases clipped from V and 1 base from J, the junction kept 6 bases outside the gene matches. The CDR3 is 14 residues long. CDR3 loop: CASGRTGVSYEQYF. The CDR3 nucleotides are TGTGCCAGCGGAAGGACAGGGGTTTCCTACGAGCAGTACTTC.

V and J are TRBV12-3 or TRBV12-4 and TRBJ2-3; 9 positions agree with TRBD1. This CDR3 comprises 16 residues. The V segment lost 5 bases and the J segment 0 bases; nucleotides outside the gene matches: 6. DNA of the CDR3: TGTGCCAGCAGTGAACAGGGGGCCTACAGCACAGATACGCAGTATTTT. Amino acid sequence: CASSEQGAYSTDTQYF.

There are many counts of this clonotype. V is TRBV7-9 and J is TRBJ2-1; perhaps TRBD2 as D (5 bases). From germline, CDR1 is SEHNR and CDR2 FQNEAQ (reference sequence). Trimming took off 5 bases at V and 15 bases at J, with 17 bases between the two ends. This CDR3 region has 12 residues. CDR3 protein: CASSHPDSAAFF. CDR3 sequence (DNA): TGTGCCAGCAGCCATCCGGACTCGGCGGCGTTCTTC.

A few counts support this clonotype. This chain joins TRBV2 and TRBJ2-1, with 11 nucleotides matching TRBD2. The germline V gene has CDR1 SNHLY and CDR2 FYNNEI. V dropped 3 bases and J dropped 6; count of bases not matched to a gene: 1. The CDR3 contains 14 residues. CDR3 sequence (DNA): TGTGCCAGCAGTGAGGGGACTAGCGGCAATGAGCAGTTCTTC. Translating it yields CASSEGTSGNEQFF.

This clonotype was found many times. The chain joins TRBV7-6 to TRBJ1-1, with D hard to call. Germline values: CDR1 SGHVS, CDR2 FNYEAQ. The V end lost 5 bases, the J end lost 3 bases, and 16 bases lay between the germline ends. The length of the CDR3 is 15 residues. The CDR3 nucleotides are TGTGCCAGCAGCAGACCTCTGGAGAAGGACACTGAAGCTTTCTTT. Translation: CASSRPLEKDTEAFF.

This chain links TRBV7-2 with TRBJ2-3; D is unresolved. V lost 4 bases and J lost 2, with 19 bases in between. Germline V gene data show CDR1 as SGHTA and CDR2 as FQGNSA. This CDR3 contains 17 residues. Written as DNA, the CDR3 is TGTGCCAGCAGCTCCCACCTCCCGGACGGAGCCACAGATACGCAGTATTTT. It is translated as CASSSHLPDGATDTQYF.

This clonotype has ten or more counts. The J gene is TRBJ2-3, the V gene TRBV5-1; D possibly corresponds to TRBD2 (7 bases). Looked up from germline, CDR1 is SGHRS and CDR2 is YFSETQ. V dropped 4 bases and J dropped 1 base, with 19 bases sitting between them. This CDR3 is 17 amino acids long. The CDR3 here is CASSPSSGGAGTDTQYF. The DNA for the CDR3 is TGCGCCAGCAGCCCTTCGTCGGGGGGCGCGGGCACAGATACGCAGTATTTT.

This clonotype has at least ten counts. The CDR3, as DNA: TGTGCCAGACAGACAGATGGGGCCAACGTCCTGACTTTC. Translating gives CARQTDGANVLTF. The rearrangement links TRBV2 to TRBJ2-6; D is possibly TRBD1 (5 bases). Trimming shortened V by 9 bases and J by 3 bases, and 9 bases separated the two germline ends. Germline V gene sequence: CDR1 SNHLY, CDR2 FYNNEI. The CDR3 consists of 13 residues.

The table lists this clonotype with many counts. The chain carries TRBV20-1 and TRBJ1-1; D remains ambiguous. The V gene's germline CDR1 is DFQATT and CDR2 SNEGSKA (reference sequence). CDR3 length equals 14 residues. Deletions cut 1 base from V and 0 bases from J, with 9 bases between. Here the CDR3 reads CSARGTTLNTEAFF. CDR3 nucleotides: TGCAGTGCTAGAGGAACCACGTTGAACACTGAAGCTTTCTTT.

CDR3 sequence reads: CASSLRTFGDTQYF. Here the CDR3 DNA reads TGCGCCAGCAGCCTTAGAACGTTCGGAGATACGCAGTATTTT. This chain joins TRBV4-3 and TRBJ2-3; no firm D call. V lost 4 bases and J lost 5, with 13 bases in between. The germline gives CDR1 LGHNA, CDR2 YSLEER. There are 14 residues in the CDR3.

The sample holds a few counts of this clonotype. The V gene is TRBV13, the J gene TRBJ1-4; 7 positions match TRBD1. The CDR3 has 15 amino acids. The germline gives CDR1 PRHDT, CDR2 FYEKMQ (reference sequence). J was trimmed by 7 bases and V by 5 bases; bases with no gene match: 10. In DNA, the CDR3 is TGTGCCAGCAGCCCCTCGACAGGGCTGGGTGAAAAACTGTTTTTT. Translation: CASSPSTGLGEKLFF. The variable domain in full, with the rest retrieved from reference TRBV13 and TRBJ1-4, is AAGVIQSPRHLIKEKRETATLKCYPIPRHDTVYWYQQGPGQDPQFLISFYEKMQSDKGSIPDRFSAQQFSDYHSELNMSSLELGDSALYFCASSPSTGLGEKLFFGSGTQLSVL.

This clonotype was recorded at least ten times. The chain couples TRBV4-1 to TRBJ2-1; maybe TRBD1 (6 bases). V dropped 2 bases and J dropped 8 bases, with 10 bases sitting between them. This CDR3 contains 13 residues. The germline CDR1 and CDR2 sequences are MGHRA and YSYEKL. The CDR3 loop reads CASSQNRAHEQFF. CDR3 coding DNA: TGCGCCAGCAGCCAAAACAGGGCCCATGAGCAGTTCTTC.

This clonotype was detected a few times. In DNA, the CDR3 is TGCAGTGCTAGAGCGACAGGGGTAACCCAGTACTTC. This encodes CSARATGVTQYF. The chain joins TRBV20-1 to TRBJ2-5, with 8 positions matching TRBD1. In germline, CDR1 is DFQATT, CDR2 SNEGSKA (reference sequence). CDR3 size: 12 residues. Germline trimming cut 1 base from V and 8 bases from J; bases unmatched to any gene: 3.

This clonotype was seen repeatedly, ten times or more. This chain links TRBV7-9 with TRBJ2-7; 7 bases line up with TRBD2. Germline CDR1 and CDR2: SEHNR and FQNEAQ (reference sequence). Losses at the gene ends were 5 bases for V and 3 bases for J; bases not matched to a gene: 13. The CDR3 totals 16 residues. CDR3 coding DNA: TGTGCCAGCAGCCCGATGTCGGGGGGTAGCCTCTACGAGCAGTACTTC. Residues: CASSPMSGGSLYEQYF.

This rearrangement joins TRBV7-2 to TRBJ2-3; the D call may be TRBD1 or TRBD2 (6 bases each). The V gene's germline CDR1 is SGHTA and CDR2 FQGNSA. V was trimmed by 2 bases and J by 3 bases, leaving 15 bases between them. This CDR3 region has 16 residues. CDR3 protein: CASSLKGGVRTDTQYF. CDR3 nucleotides: TGTGCCAGCAGCTTAAAGGGGGGCGTCAGGACAGATACGCAGTATTTT.

The table lists this clonotype with a few counts. This chain links TRBV19 with TRBJ1-1; 9 bases line up with TRBD1. CDR1 LNHDA and CDR2 SQIVND come from the germline V gene (reference sequence). CDR3 length: 14 residues. J gave up 4 bases and V 7 bases, and 7 bases lay outside the gene matches. CDR3 residues: CASTSTGGVTEAFF. CDR3 nucleotide sequence: TGTGCCAGTACCTCGACAGGGGGGGTCACTGAAGCTTTCTTT.

This clonotype occurred a few times. The gene calls are TRBV19 and TRBJ2-2, with no clear D. Per germline, CDR1 LNHDA and CDR2 SQIVND (reference sequence). This CDR3 comprises 12 residues. Trimming removed 4 bases at V and 11 bases at J, with 11 bases between. The CDR3 coding sequence is TGTGCCAGTAGTAGTGTTCGCGGTGAGCTGTTTTTT. Amino acids: CASSSVRGELFF.

The sample holds many counts of this clonotype. V and J are TRBV5-1 and TRBJ2-2; D call uncertain. CDR3 length: 13 residues. The germline V gene encodes CDR1 SGHRS and CDR2 YFSETQ. V dropped 1 base and J dropped 4 bases, with 5 bases sitting between them. The CDR3 sequence: CASSLLGTGELFF. CDR3 nucleotide sequence: TGCGCCAGCAGCTTGCTAGGCACCGGGGAGCTGTTTTTT.